These 22 T cell receptor beta chains were all obtained from the same sample, sequenced in a study of blood T cell repertoires in COVID-19. Method: immunoSEQ multiplex PCR; TCRdb's copy keeps in-frame clones and lacks some. The table has about 98,000 clones, almost 80% seen once. The sequenced material came from peripheral blood. These receptors were collected from a man between 60 and 75 years old with active or convalescent COVID-19.

This clone was found once. The rearrangement joins TRBV6-5 to TRBJ1-2; a weak D match, TRBD1 (6 bases). Between the trimmed V and J ends, which lost 5 bases and 2 bases, there was a span of 15 bases. The CDR3 totals 15 residues. The germline V gene encodes CDR1 MNHEY and CDR2 SVGAGI. The CDR3 coding sequence is TGTGCCAGCAGTACTACAGGGTGGTCGAACTATGGCTACACCTTC. Protein sequence: CASSTTGWSNYGYTF.

About this clone: Mismatch with germline at one junction end may stem from a read error. The chain is built from TRBV4-1 and TRBJ1-1, with D possibly matching TRBD1 (6 bases). In germline, CDR1 is MGHRA, CDR2 YSYEKL. This CDR3 is 12 amino acids long. The CDR3 sequence is CASSQGSTGPIF. CDR3 coding DNA: TGCGCCAGCAGCCAAGGGAGCACAGGGCCGATCTTT.

J is TRBJ2-2 and V is TRBV20-1; D not resolved. The CDR3 extends over 13 amino acids. In germline, CDR1 is DFQATT, CDR2 SNEGSKA (reference sequence). The germline V and J ends were trimmed by 3 bases and 1 base, with 6 bases remaining between them. The CDR3 region is CSASPMNTGELFF. Here the CDR3 DNA reads TGCAGTGCTAGTCCCATGAACACCGGGGAGCTGTTTTTT.

The chain has TRBV6-2 or TRBV6-3 and TRBJ2-1; TRBD2 matches 9 bases. From germline, CDR1 is MNHEY and CDR2 SVGEGT. This CDR3 is 16 amino acids long. The ends lost 0 bases at V and 7 bases at J; junction bases unmatched: 7. CDR3 sequence: CASSYSAGGLRNEQFF. Here the CDR3 DNA reads TGTGCCAGCAGTTACTCCGCGGGAGGGCTTAGGAATGAGCAGTTCTTC.

This sequence joins TRBV6-1 and TRBJ1-2; 7 nucleotides line up with TRBD1. V shed 2 bases and J 5 bases; nucleotides not matched to a gene: 11. The CDR3 has 16 residues. CDR1 and CDR2 from the germline V gene are MNHNS and SASEGT. CDR3 region: CASSERVRTGGYGYTF. CDR3 nucleotide sequence: TGTGCCAGCAGTGAAAGGGTGAGGACAGGAGGTTATGGCTACACCTTC.

The V call is TRBV5-4, the J call TRBJ2-5; 9 bases fit TRBD2. CDR1 and CDR2 (germline): SGHNT, YYREEE (reference sequence). The length of the CDR3 is 16 residues. Trimming cost V 5 bases and J 3 bases; bases outside gene matches: 11. This CDR3 reads CASRLSGRPDEETQYF. The CDR3 nucleotides read TGTGCCAGCAGACTAAGCGGGAGGCCGGATGAAGAGACCCAGTACTTC. Full variable domain (missing parts from reference TRBV5-4 and TRBJ2-5): ETGVTQSPTHLIKTRGQQVTLRCSSQSGHNTVSWYQQALGQGPQFIFQYYREEENGRGNFPPRFSGLQFPNYSSELNVNALELDDSALYLCASRLSGRPDEETQYFGPGTRLLVL.

The CDR3 bases are TGTGCCAGCAGCGACCTCGAGGGCGGGCCCTCGGAGACCCAGTACTTC. Translation: CASSDLEGGPSETQYF. The rearrangement links TRBV9 to TRBJ2-5; TRBD2 might be the D (5 bases). Trimming stripped 3 bases from V and 5 bases from J, with 20 bases between. CDR3 length equals 16 residues. Germline V gene sequence: CDR1 SGDLS, CDR2 YYNGEE.

The chain uses TRBV23-1 and TRBJ2-7; possible D gene TRBD2, 5 bases. TRBV23-1 is an ORF for which the function is uncertain. The V end was cut by 6 bases, the J end by 2 bases, with 17 bases between. The length of the CDR3 is 15 residues. DNA of the CDR3: TGCGCCAGCAGCCCTTTCCGGACTTACGCCTACGAGCAGTACTTC. Its protein product is CASSPFRTYAYEQYF.

This rearrangement joins TRBV7-9 to TRBJ2-3; the match to TRBD2 covers 9 bases. The CDR3 covers 16 residues. Germline lookup yields CDR1 SEHNR and CDR2 FQNEAQ (reference sequence). The V gene end was trimmed by 5 bases and the J gene end by 1 base; junction bases not matched to a gene: 7. The CDR3 loop is CASSLSGSGGTDTQYF. CDR3 DNA: TGTGCCAGCAGCCTTAGCGGGAGTGGGGGCACAGATACGCAGTATTTT.

This rearrangement joins TRBV4-1 to TRBJ2-1, with a possible D match to TRBD1 (7 bases). CDR3 length: 16 residues. Trimming cost V 0 bases and J 4 bases, with 13 bases left between them. Germline CDR1 reads MGHRA; CDR2 reads YSYEKL. CDR3 protein: CASSQDPQGGYNEQFF. CDR3 coding DNA: TGCGCCAGCAGCCAAGATCCCCAGGGGGGTTACAATGAGCAGTTCTTC.

This clone has more than one count but fewer than ten. V is TRBV11-2 and J is TRBJ2-1, with TRBD2 identical over 8 bases. The ends lost 3 bases at V and 0 bases at J; junction bases unmatched: 13. The CDR3 has 19 amino acids. Germline lookup yields CDR1 SGHAT and CDR2 FQNNGV. The CDR3 coding sequence is TGTGCCAGCAGCTTGGCTAGTGTAGCGGGATGGGCCTCCTACAATGAGCAGTTCTTC. It codes for CASSLASVAGWASYNEQFF.

Written as DNA, the CDR3 is TGTGCCAGCAGTGAAAATCCGGGACAATCTGGAAACACCATATATTTT. Translating it yields CASSENPGQSGNTIYF. The chain links TRBV6-1 to TRBJ1-3; D may be TRBD1 (6 bases). Germline V gene data show CDR1 as MNHNS and CDR2 as SASEGT. V was pared by 2 bases and J by 1 base, with 12 bases between. The CDR3 is 16 residues long.

The CDR3 spells CAISFQGSGYGYTF. CDR3 in DNA: TGTGCCATCAGTTTTCAGGGGTCCGGCTATGGCTACACCTTC. The chain combines TRBV10-3 with TRBJ1-2; maybe TRBD1 (6 bases). V gave up 5 bases and J gave up 4 bases, with 14 bases separating them. This CDR3 has 14 amino acids. The germline V gene encodes CDR1 ENHRY and CDR2 SYGVKD.

The chain uses TRBV2 and TRBJ2-3; 9 positions match TRBD1. Germline values: CDR1 SNHLY, CDR2 FYNNEI. With 5 bases clipped from V and 5 bases from J, the junction kept 8 bases outside the gene matches. The CDR3 spans 15 residues. The CDR3 nucleotides are TGTGCCAGCAGTATACCGGGACAGGGAGTAGATACGCAGTATTTT. It encodes CASSIPGQGVDTQYF. Filled out from reference TRBV2 and TRBJ2-3, the complete variable domain reads EPEVTQTPSHQVTQMGQEVILRCVPISNHLYFYWYRQILGQKVEFLVSFYNNEISEKSEIFDDQFSVERPDGSNFTLKIRSTKLEDSAMYFCASSIPGQGVDTQYFGPGTRLTVL.

This chain uses TRBV7-2 with TRBJ1-6, with a possible D match to TRBD1 (5 bases). Germline V gives CDR1 SGHTA, CDR2 FQGNSA. CDR3 size: 16 residues. With 5 bases removed from V and 10 bases from J, the gap between germline ends came to 21 bases. CDR3 bases: TGTGCCAGCAGCCCTACCCCGGCAGGGATCCGGTCACCCCTCCACTTT. Translating gives CASSPTPAGIRSPLHF.

This chain links TRBV11-1 with TRBJ2-7; possibly TRBD1 for D (6 bases). V lost 4 bases and J 2 bases, leaving 9 bases between the germline ends. Germline V gene data show CDR1 as SGHAT and CDR2 as FQDESV (reference sequence). This CDR3 spans 13 amino acids. CDR3 residues: CASSSQGPYEQYF. In DNA, the CDR3 is TGTGCCAGCAGCTCACAGGGTCCCTACGAGCAGTACTTC.

This clone is a singleton in its sample. J is TRBJ2-1 and V is TRBV11-2; D unclear. The V gene lost 5 bases and the J gene lost 7 bases, with 6 bases spanning the gap. The CDR3 is 11 residues long. The germline CDR1 and CDR2 sequences are SGHAT and FQNNGV. The CDR3 DNA sequence: TGTGCCAGCAGCCCCCTAAATGAGCAGTTCTTC. Its translation is CASSPLNEQFF. The variable domain in full, completed from reference TRBV11-2 and TRBJ2-1, reads EAGVAQSPRYKIIEKRQSVAFWCNPISGHATLYWYQQILGQGPKLLIQFQNNGVVDDSQLPKDRFSAERLKGVDSTLKIQPAKLEDSAVYLCASSPLNEQFFGPGTRLTVL.

This sequence joins TRBV7-9 and TRBJ1-3; possible D gene TRBD1, 6 bases. CDR3 length equals 14 residues. Trimming removed 5 bases from V and 7 bases from J, with 15 bases in between. Per germline, CDR1 SEHNR and CDR2 FQNEAQ (reference sequence). CDR3 region: CASSPLGAANTIYF. In DNA form, the CDR3 reads TGTGCCAGCAGCCCCCTGGGGGCTGCGAACACCATATATTTT. Based on the CDR3 plus reference TRBV7-9 and TRBJ1-3, the full variable domain is DTGVSQNPRHKITKRGQNVTFRCDPISEHNRLYWYRQTLGQGPEFLTYFQNEAQLEKSRLLSDRFSAERPKGSFSTLEIQRTEQGDSAMYLCASSPLGAANTIYFGEGSWLTVV.

The chain combines TRBV18 with TRBJ1-3; D is uncertain. Trimming removed 0 bases at V and 8 bases at J, with 14 bases between. The CDR3 has 15 residues. Germline CDR1 reads KGHSH; CDR2 reads LQKENI. The CDR3 sequence is CASSPPERQLYTIYF. CDR3 in DNA: TGTGCCAGCTCACCACCTGAAAGACAACTGTACACCATATATTTT.

The chain has TRBV11-1 and TRBJ2-3, with 10 bases lining up with TRBD2. From germline, CDR1 is SGHAT and CDR2 FQDESV (reference sequence). The CDR3 extends over 16 amino acids. The trim removed 3 bases at V and 0 bases at J, leaving 3 bases unmatched. CDR3 in amino acids: CASSFSSGRSTDTQYF. The CDR3 region has the DNA TGTGCCAGCAGCTTTTCTAGCGGGAGAAGCACAGATACGCAGTATTTT.

This chain uses TRBV27 with TRBJ2-7, with 7 bases identical to TRBD1. Germline CDR1 is MNHEY and CDR2 is SMNVEV (reference sequence). CDR3 size: 13 residues. After removal of 2 bases from V and 4 bases from J, the junction contained 2 bases not matched to a gene. CDR3 in DNA: TGTGCCAGCAGTTTACAGGGGGATTACGAGCAGTACTTC. This encodes CASSLQGDYEQYF.

This clone was counted ten times or more. V and J are TRBV6-5 and TRBJ2-7; 7 bases match TRBD2. The CDR3 contains 13 residues. Germline trimming cut 5 bases from V and 4 bases from J; bases unmatched to any gene: 5. Looked up from germline, CDR1 is MNHEY and CDR2 is SVGAGI. CDR3 sequence: CASSPGEGYEQYV. CDR3 nucleotide sequence: TGTGCCAGCAGTCCCGGGGAGGGGTACGAGCAGTACGTC.